One and the same sample provided the 9 T cell receptor beta chains below, sequenced in a study of blood T cell repertoires in COVID-19. Method: immunoSEQ multiplex PCR; TCRdb's copy keeps in-frame clones and lacks some. The sample holds roughly 300,000 clones; about 83% are singletons and the top ten take approximately 1.1%. The material sequenced was peripheral blood. Every receptor here comes from a woman aged 50 to 60 with acute or convalescent COVID-19.

The V gene is TRBV29-1, the J gene TRBJ2-3; 13 bases match TRBD2. The CDR3 covers 16 residues. Germline values: CDR1 SQVTM, CDR2 ANQGSEA. V trimming: 6 bases; J trimming: 4 bases; junction bases outside the gene matches: 10. The CDR3 here is CSVGGTSGARADTQYF. The CDR3 DNA reads as TGCAGCGTGGGAGGGACTAGCGGGGCACGGGCAGATACGCAGTATTTT.

This chain links TRBV5-4 with TRBJ1-1; 7 positions match TRBD1. The length of the CDR3 is 14 residues. After removal of 4 bases from V and 5 bases from J, the junction contained 8 bases not matched to a gene. Per the germline V gene, CDR1 is SGHNT and CDR2 is YYREEE (reference sequence). CDR3 region: CASSRQGGDTEAFF. The CDR3 nucleotides read TGTGCCAGCAGCCGACAGGGTGGTGATACTGAAGCTTTCTTT. The complete variable domain, with remaining parts taken from reference TRBV5-4 and TRBJ1-1, reads ETGVTQSPTHLIKTRGQQVTLRCSSQSGHNTVSWYQQALGQGPQFIFQYYREEENGRGNFPPRFSGLQFPNYSSELNVNALELDDSALYLCASSRQGGDTEAFFGQGTRLTVV.

This clone came up once. The chain uses TRBV7-9 and TRBJ1-5, with a possible D match to TRBD1 (5 bases). Trimming removed 5 bases from V and 5 bases from J, with 7 bases in between. The CDR3 length is 12 residues. Germline loops: CDR1 SEHNR, CDR2 FQNEAQ (reference sequence). The CDR3 protein is CASSPTDQPQHF. CDR3 DNA sequence: TGTGCCAGCAGCCCGACAGATCAGCCCCAGCATTTT.

The DNA for the CDR3 is TGTGCCAGCAGCTCGAAACAGGGGGAGACCCAGTACTTC. It encodes CASSSKQGETQYF. This chain joins TRBV7-2 and TRBJ2-5; 7 nucleotides agree with TRBD1. Trimming at V came to 4 bases and at J to 5 bases, leaving 4 bases not matched to a gene. This CDR3 has 13 amino acids. In germline, CDR1 is SGHTA, CDR2 FQGNSA.

The chain employs TRBV27 and TRBJ2-5, with D perhaps TRBD1 (6 bases). Looked up from germline, CDR1 is MNHEY and CDR2 is SMNVEV (reference sequence). The CDR3 is made up of 16 amino acids. V lost 0 bases, J lost 1 base, and 12 bases lay in between. The chain's CDR3 is CASSLSARGTQETQYF. CDR3 nucleotides: TGTGCCAGCAGTTTATCCGCCAGGGGAACCCAAGAGACCCAGTACTTC.

This chain joins TRBV19 and TRBJ1-4; 8 bases are shared with TRBD1. Germline CDR1 is LNHDA and CDR2 is SQIVND (reference sequence). With V trimmed by 5 bases and J by 7 bases, 12 bases remained unmatched. The length of the CDR3 is 16 residues. CDR3 in amino acids: CASSHERTGITEKLFF. The CDR3 nucleotides are TGTGCCAGTAGTCACGAGAGGACAGGGATAACTGAAAAACTGTTTTTT.

This clone was seen only once. The chain has TRBV3-1 (or the pseudogene TRBV3-2) and TRBJ2-1, with D perhaps matching TRBD2 (6 bases). The germline V gene encodes CDR1 LGHDT and CDR2 YNNKEL (reference sequence). Trimming removed 0 bases at V and 2 bases at J, with 8 bases between. The CDR3 has 15 amino acids. This chain's CDR3 is CASSQDGGAYNEQFF. The CDR3 bases are TGTGCCAGCAGCCAAGATGGCGGGGCCTACAATGAGCAGTTCTTC.

V gene TRBV30 combines with J gene TRBJ1-4; D is undetermined. Trimming pared 0 bases from V and 0 bases from J, leaving 11 bases between. The germline gives CDR1 GTSNPN, CDR2 SVGIG (reference sequence). CDR3 length: 16 residues. The CDR3 DNA is TGTGCCTGGAGTGTGGGAGCAGCCGCAACTAATGAAAAACTGTTTTTT. Translated, it gives CAWSVGAAATNEKLFF.

There are a few counts of this clone. The V call is TRBV28, the J call TRBJ2-5; TRBD2 matches at 11 bases. The germline V gene encodes CDR1 MDHEN and CDR2 SYDVKM. CDR3 length: 18 residues. The J segment lost 4 bases and the V segment lost 3 bases, leaving 13 bases of the junction unmatched. CDR3 sequence reads: CASSFRTSGPHVVETQYF. Here the CDR3 DNA reads TGTGCCAGCAGTTTCCGGACTAGCGGGCCCCATGTGGTAGAGACCCAGTACTTC.